The 17 T cell receptor beta chains given below trace back to one sample, sequenced in a study of blood T cell repertoires in COVID-19. Clones were sequenced by immunoSEQ multiplex PCR, and TCRdb holds only the in-frame ones, with some missing. The data show over 350,000 clones, with 85% to 90% seen just once and 0.9% to 1.5% held by the top ten. Sequenced input: PBMCs or T cells enriched from blood (not recorded which). These receptors all stem from a woman aged 18-35 years who had recovered from COVID-19.

This chain joins TRBV5-5 and TRBJ1-6; 9 nucleotides line up with TRBD1. Germline CDR1 is SGHKS and CDR2 is YYEKEE (reference sequence). V shed 6 bases and J 7 bases; nucleotides not matched to a gene: 5. The CDR3 covers 14 residues. CDR3 nucleotide sequence: TGTGCCAGCACCCGCGGGACAGGGAATTCACCCCTCCACTTT. Translation: CASTRGTGNSPLHF.

The V gene is TRBV4-2, the J gene TRBJ1-1, with 9 nucleotides matching TRBD1. Germline values: CDR1 LGHNA, CDR2 YNFKEQ. V gave up 4 bases and J gave up 2 bases; unmatched junction bases: 2. The CDR3 consists of 14 residues. The CDR3 coding sequence is TGTGCCAGCAGCCGGACAGGGGTCAACACTGAAGCTTTCTTT. Encoded protein: CASSRTGVNTEAFF.

V and J are TRBV5-1 and TRBJ2-5; 10 positions agree with TRBD2. CDR3 length equals 17 residues. V shed 5 bases and J 0 bases; nucleotides not matched to a gene: 10. Germline V gene data show CDR1 as SGHRS and CDR2 as YFSETQ. CDR3 region: CASRPSGGAGYQETQYF. The CDR3 DNA reads as TGCGCCAGCAGGCCTAGCGGGGGCGCGGGGTACCAAGAGACCCAGTACTTC.

The chain joins TRBV4-2 to TRBJ1-1, with 8 bases fitting TRBD1. CDR1 and CDR2 (germline): LGHNA, YNFKEQ. J was trimmed by 3 bases and V by 1 base; bases with no gene match: 7. This CDR3 spans 16 amino acids. The CDR3 DNA reads as TGTGCCAGCAGCCAAGTCCGACAGGGGCGGGACACTGAAGCTTTCTTT. This codes for CASSQVRQGRDTEAFF.

The rearrangement links TRBV27 to TRBJ2-1; no definite D call. Trimming cost V 6 bases and J 1 base, with 19 bases left between them. This CDR3 region has 17 residues. CDR1 and CDR2 (germline): MNHEY, SMNVEV (reference sequence). In nucleotides, the CDR3 is TGTGCCAGCAGCTCCACTCAGTGGCCTAGTTCCTACAATGAGCAGTTCTTC. It encodes CASSSTQWPSSYNEQFF.

The rearrangement links TRBV29-1 to TRBJ1-5, with D possibly being TRBD1 (6 bases). The germline V gene encodes CDR1 SQVTM and CDR2 ANQGSEA. V shed 6 bases and J shed 0 bases, with 12 bases lying between them. This CDR3 contains 14 residues. The CDR3 region is CSVPGRGSNQPQHF. The CDR3 bases are TGCAGCGTGCCGGGCAGGGGTAGCAATCAGCCCCAGCATTTT.

Details on this clone: One end of the junction is discordant with germline, which a read error may explain. V and J are TRBV15 and TRBJ2-1; 12 bases map to TRBD2. CDR1 and CDR2 (germline): LNHNV, YYDKDF (reference sequence). This CDR3 comprises 15 residues. DNA of the CDR3: TGTGCCACCGGCAGCGTGCTAGCGGGGGGGAATGAGCAGTTCTTC. Translated, it gives CATGSVLAGGNEQFF.

This clone was found once. The chain has TRBV6-5 and TRBJ2-4; D not certain. The CDR3 is 16 residues long. Germline V gives CDR1 MNHEY, CDR2 SVGAGI. Trimming left V 0 bases short and J 1 base short, with 10 bases between. The CDR3 DNA sequence: TGTGCCAGCAGTTACTCGATTGGGCTGGCCAAAAACATTCAGTACTTC. Amino acid sequence: CASSYSIGLAKNIQYF.

This chain uses TRBV5-1 with TRBJ1-3; 9 bases are a match to TRBD1. The CDR3 length is 18 residues. Germline CDR1 SGHRS, CDR2 YFSETQ. J was trimmed by 2 bases and V by 4 bases; bases with no gene match: 13. The CDR3 region is CASSLIPGQGGPGNTIYF. The CDR3 DNA reads as TGCGCCAGCAGCCTAATTCCGGGACAGGGTGGACCTGGAAACACCATATATTTT. The entire variable domain, with the rest obtained from reference TRBV5-1 and TRBJ1-3, is as follows: KAGVTQTPRYLIKTRGQQVTLSCSPISGHRSVSWYQQTPGQGLQFLFEYFSETQRNKGNFPGRFSGRQFSNSRSEMNVSTLELGDSALYLCASSLIPGQGGPGNTIYFGEGSWLTVV.

J is TRBJ1-2 and V is TRBV27, with D maybe TRBD1 (6 bases). Trimming removed 2 bases at V and 6 bases at J, with 13 bases between. The germline V gene encodes CDR1 MNHEY and CDR2 SMNVEV (reference sequence). CDR3 length equals 14 residues. DNA of the CDR3: TGTGCCAGCAGTTTAGCAGGGGAGTGGGATGGCTACACCTTC. Encoded protein: CASSLAGEWDGYTF.

This chain connects TRBV7-9 to TRBJ1-2, with a weak D call TRBD1 (5 bases). Germline values: CDR1 SEHNR, CDR2 FQNEAQ (reference sequence). The V end lost 2 bases, the J end lost 6 bases, and 16 bases lay between the germline ends. The CDR3 has 15 amino acids. The CDR3 region has the DNA TGTGCCAGCAGCTTATCGTCCGCGGGGGAGAATGGCTACACCTTC. It yields the protein CASSLSSAGENGYTF.

J is TRBJ1-4 and V is TRBV5-1; TRBD1 aligns across 12 bases. V shed 7 bases and J 8 bases; nucleotides not matched to a gene: 6. CDR1 and CDR2 (germline): SGHRS, YFSETQ. The CDR3 has 14 amino acids. This chain's CDR3 is CASATGTGGEKLFF. The CDR3 DNA is TGCGCCAGCGCCACCGGGACAGGGGGCGAAAAACTGTTTTTT. The complete variable domain, with remaining parts taken from reference TRBV5-1 and TRBJ1-4, reads KAGVTQTPRYLIKTRGQQVTLSCSPISGHRSVSWYQQTPGQGLQFLFEYFSETQRNKGNFPGRFSGRQFSNSRSEMNVSTLELGDSALYLCASATGTGGEKLFFGSGTQLSVL.

The rearrangement links TRBV7-2 to TRBJ2-7, with TRBD1 identical over 8 bases. With 4 bases clipped from V and 6 bases from J, the junction kept 11 bases outside the gene matches. The CDR3 is made up of 15 amino acids. Germline V lookup: CDR1 SGHTA, CDR2 FQGNSA. CDR3: CASSSARQGRSEQYF. Written as DNA, the CDR3 is TGTGCCAGCAGCTCCGCGAGACAGGGGCGAAGCGAGCAGTACTTC.

The chain recombines TRBV10-1 with TRBJ2-1; TRBD1 might be the D (6 bases). CDR3 length: 13 amino acids. With 4 bases removed from V and 5 bases from J, the gap between germline ends came to 9 bases. In germline, CDR1 is WNHNN, CDR2 SYGVQD (reference sequence). The CDR3, as DNA: TGCGCCAGCAGTGGGGGGCCGGACAATGAGCAGTTCTTC. Residues: CASSGGPDNEQFF.

This clone was detected a few times. This chain uses TRBV25-1 with TRBJ2-3, with D perhaps matching TRBD1 (6 bases). The ends were cut back, 6 bases at V and 5 bases at J, with 6 bases in the middle. The CDR3 loop spans 11 amino acids. Germline V CDR1 and CDR2: MGHDK, SYGVNS. CDR3 protein: CASSRGDTQYF. In DNA, the CDR3 is TGTGCCAGCAGCAGGGGAGATACGCAGTATTTT.

The chain combines TRBV2 with TRBJ1-2; D is unresolved. Trimming left V 2 bases short and J 9 bases short, with 10 bases between. This CDR3 has 12 amino acids. In germline, CDR1 is SNHLY, CDR2 FYNNEI. CDR3 DNA sequence: TGTGCCAGCAGTGAAACAGTTGGCAGCTACACCTTC. This translates into CASSETVGSYTF.

The chain employs TRBV30 and TRBJ2-2; maybe TRBD2 (5 bases). V lost 7 bases and J 7 bases, leaving 10 bases between the germline ends. The CDR3 runs 11 residues. CDR1 and CDR2 (germline): GTSNPN, SVGIG (reference sequence). The CDR3 sequence is CAFYEGGELFF. The CDR3 bases are TGTGCCTTCTATGAGGGCGGGGAGCTGTTTTTT. The entire variable domain, with the rest obtained from reference TRBV30 and TRBJ2-2, is as follows: SQTIHQWPATLVQPVGSPLSLECTVEGTSNPNLYWYRQAAGRGLQLLFYSVGIGQISSEVPQNLSASRPQDRQFILSSKKLLLSDSGFYLCAFYEGGELFFGEGSRLTVL.